Below, one T cell receptor (beta chain) is given with its context. What this receptor recognizes is not known. The sample holds no much larger clone one base away, and base qualities are not on file. The data are from a study of blood T cell repertoires in COVID-19 (dated by TCRdb to about 2020). Broadly, across the study: The collaborator samples originated in the United States, Italy and Spain and spanned the acute and convalescent phases of COVID-19. The dataset comprised deeply sampled blood TCRbeta repertoires from subjects exposed to, actively infected with, or recovered from COVID-19. The repertoires were released in a freely available public database intended as a resource for research on the immune response to SARS-CoV-2. Where available, HLA class I and class II types were taken from metadata supplied by the sample provider and were not determined by assay-based typing. The material from the prospective study consisted of cDNA or gDNA derived from T cells, B-cell-depleted T cells, or PBMCs. Sample metadata almost always included a de-identified subject ID, COVID-19 status, age in years and sex. Samples came from the ongoing ImmuneRACE study (first 160 participants) plus 1,254 subjects from 6 global collaborators. Here is what the overall study found, with its caveats: The amount of clinical and demographic metadata varied by source and participant and was provided uncurated.

Collaborating institutions collected whole blood in K2EDTA tubes following their own protocols. For TCRbeta analysis, collaborator samples were shipped as frozen whole blood, as isolated PBMCs, or as DNA extracted from either sample type. TCRbeta CDR3 regions were amplified from genomic DNA by means of the immunoSEQ Assay, a bias-controlled multiplex PCR. On the authors' methods: Nucleated cell counts per sample were estimated from amplification of reference gene primers within the assay. To quantify the absolute abundance of each unique TCRbeta CDR3 rearrangement, sequence reads were collapsed and filtered. For each sample, productive Simpson clonality was calculated by taking the square root of Simpson's diversity index across productive rearrangements. Entries here come from immuneACCESS through TCRdb and include only in-frame sequences with V and J called. Some clones fail to appear in such tables; in the studies checked, an unresolved V gene covers under half of the shortfall, and the cause of the remainder is unknown. That table is the source of V, J and clone size, and D and trimming were worked out from the DNA. In all, the sample holds 110,000 or so clones, and 65% to 90% of those were seen once. Approximately 7.9% of the sample is taken by the ten largest.

The CDR3 runs 14 residues from the cysteine to the phenylalanine. Just CDR3 DNA is preserved here, 42 bases in frame from base 1. The germline V gene sets CDR1 to KGHSH and CDR2 to LQKENI. V is shortened by 3 bases, J by 3 bases, and the region joining them spans 11 bases. What was sequenced was peripheral blood. This sequence was found in a woman of 80 years or more with active or convalescent COVID-19. The chain links TRBV18 with TRBJ1-1; possibly the D gene is TRBD1, per 6 matching bases. The sequenced DNA is TGTGCCAGCTCACCGCAGGGGATTGACACTGAAGCTTTCTTT. This sequence encodes CASSPQGIDTEAFF.